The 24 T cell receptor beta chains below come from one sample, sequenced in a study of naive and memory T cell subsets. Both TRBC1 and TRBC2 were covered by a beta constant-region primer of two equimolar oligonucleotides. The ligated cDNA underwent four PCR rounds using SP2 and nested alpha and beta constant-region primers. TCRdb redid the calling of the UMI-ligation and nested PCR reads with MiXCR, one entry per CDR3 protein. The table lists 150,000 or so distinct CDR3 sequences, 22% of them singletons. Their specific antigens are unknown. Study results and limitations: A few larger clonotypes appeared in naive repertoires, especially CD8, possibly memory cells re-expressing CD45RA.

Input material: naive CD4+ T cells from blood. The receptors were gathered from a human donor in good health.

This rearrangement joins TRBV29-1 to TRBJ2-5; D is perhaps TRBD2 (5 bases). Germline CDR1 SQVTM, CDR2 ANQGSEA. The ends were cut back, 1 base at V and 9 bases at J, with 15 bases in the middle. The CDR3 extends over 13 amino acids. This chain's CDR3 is CSVEGLLDWAQYF. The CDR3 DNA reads TGCAGCGTTGAAGGGCTGCTGGACTGGGCCCAGTACTTC.

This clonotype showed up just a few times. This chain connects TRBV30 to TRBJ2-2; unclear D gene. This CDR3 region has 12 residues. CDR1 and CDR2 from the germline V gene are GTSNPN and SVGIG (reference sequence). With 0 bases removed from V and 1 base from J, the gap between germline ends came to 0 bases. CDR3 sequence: CAWSVNTGELFF. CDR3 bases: TGTGCCTGGAGTGTGAACACCGGGGAGCTGTTTTTT.

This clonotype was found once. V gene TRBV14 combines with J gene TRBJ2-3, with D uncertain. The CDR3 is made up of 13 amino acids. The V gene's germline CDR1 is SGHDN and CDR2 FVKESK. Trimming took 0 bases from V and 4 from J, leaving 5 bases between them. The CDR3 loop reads CASSQDSADTQYF. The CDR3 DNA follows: TGTGCCAGCAGCCAAGATTCGGCAGATACGCAGTATTTT.

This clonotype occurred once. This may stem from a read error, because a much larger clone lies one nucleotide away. In DNA, the CDR3 is TGTGCCAGCAGACTGTCCCCAATAGCTCTCGAGACCCAGTACTTC. Its protein is CASRLSPIALETQYF. The V and J genes are TRBV12-3 or TRBV12-4 and TRBJ2-5; D is unclear. V was pared by 6 bases and J by 5 bases, with 19 bases between. This CDR3 region has 15 residues.

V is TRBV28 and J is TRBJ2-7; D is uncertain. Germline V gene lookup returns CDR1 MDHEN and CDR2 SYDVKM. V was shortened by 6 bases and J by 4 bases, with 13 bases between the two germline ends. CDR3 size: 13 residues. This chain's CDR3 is CASSRPAIYEQYF. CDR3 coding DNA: TGTGCCAGCAGCCGCCCAGCCATATACGAGCAGTACTTC.

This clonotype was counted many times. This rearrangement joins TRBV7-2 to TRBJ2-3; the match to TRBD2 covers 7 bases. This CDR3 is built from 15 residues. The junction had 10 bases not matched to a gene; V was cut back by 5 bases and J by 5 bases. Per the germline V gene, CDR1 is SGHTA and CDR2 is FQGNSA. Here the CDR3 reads CASSPMTSFKDTQYF. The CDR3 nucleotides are TGTGCCAGCAGCCCGATGACTAGCTTTAAAGATACGCAGTATTTT.

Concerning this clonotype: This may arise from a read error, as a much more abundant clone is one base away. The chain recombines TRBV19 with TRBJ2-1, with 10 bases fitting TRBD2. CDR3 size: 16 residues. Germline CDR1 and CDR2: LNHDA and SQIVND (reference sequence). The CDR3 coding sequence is TGTGCCATTAGTACTCTCCTGGCTAGCGGGAGCAATGAGCAGTTCTTC. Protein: CAISTLLASGSNEQFF.

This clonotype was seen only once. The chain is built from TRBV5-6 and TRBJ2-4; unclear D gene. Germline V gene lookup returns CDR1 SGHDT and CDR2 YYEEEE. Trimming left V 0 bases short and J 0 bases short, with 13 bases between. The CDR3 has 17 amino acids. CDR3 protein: CASSLGGEIVAKNIQYF. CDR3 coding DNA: TGTGCCAGCAGCTTGGGAGGAGAGATTGTAGCCAAAAACATTCAGTACTTC.

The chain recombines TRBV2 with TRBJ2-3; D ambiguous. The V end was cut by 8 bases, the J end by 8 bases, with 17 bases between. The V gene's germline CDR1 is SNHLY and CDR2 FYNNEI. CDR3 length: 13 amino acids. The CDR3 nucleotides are TGTGCCAGCGCGGCGATAGGCCGAGGTACGCAGTATTTT. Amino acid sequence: CASAAIGRGTQYF.

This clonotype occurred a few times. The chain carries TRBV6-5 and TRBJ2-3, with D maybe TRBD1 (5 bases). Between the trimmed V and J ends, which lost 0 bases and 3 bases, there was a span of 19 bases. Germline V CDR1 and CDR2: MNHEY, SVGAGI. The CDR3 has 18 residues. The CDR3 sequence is CASSYSETADRSTDTQYF. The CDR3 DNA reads TGTGCCAGCAGTTACTCGGAGACAGCCGATCGAAGTACAGATACGCAGTATTTT.

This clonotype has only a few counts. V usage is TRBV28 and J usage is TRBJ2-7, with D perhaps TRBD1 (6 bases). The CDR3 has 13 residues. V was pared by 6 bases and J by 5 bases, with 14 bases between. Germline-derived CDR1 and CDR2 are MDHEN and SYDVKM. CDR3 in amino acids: CASRSSGANEQYF. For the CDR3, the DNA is TGTGCCAGCAGATCCTCAGGGGCAAACGAGCAGTACTTC.

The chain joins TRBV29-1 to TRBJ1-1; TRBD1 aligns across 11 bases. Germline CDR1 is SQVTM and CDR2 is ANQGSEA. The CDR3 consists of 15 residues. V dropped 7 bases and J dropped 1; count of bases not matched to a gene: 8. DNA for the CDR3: TGCAGCGCTAAACGGACAGGGGGCACGAACACTGAAGCTTTCTTT. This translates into CSAKRTGGTNTEAFF. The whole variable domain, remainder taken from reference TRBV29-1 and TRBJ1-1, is SAVISQKPSRDICQRGTSLTIQCQVDSQVTMMFWYRQQPGQSLTLIATANQGSEATYESGFVIDKFPISRPNLTFSTLTVSNMSPEDSSIYLCSAKRTGGTNTEAFFGQGTRLTVV.

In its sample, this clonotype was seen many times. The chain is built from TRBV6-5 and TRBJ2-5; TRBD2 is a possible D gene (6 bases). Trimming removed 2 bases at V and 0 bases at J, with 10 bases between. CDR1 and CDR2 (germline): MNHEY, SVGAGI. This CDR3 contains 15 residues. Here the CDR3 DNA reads TGTGCCAGCAGTTACGGCGGGATGTACCAAGAGACCCAGTACTTC. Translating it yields CASSYGGMYQETQYF.

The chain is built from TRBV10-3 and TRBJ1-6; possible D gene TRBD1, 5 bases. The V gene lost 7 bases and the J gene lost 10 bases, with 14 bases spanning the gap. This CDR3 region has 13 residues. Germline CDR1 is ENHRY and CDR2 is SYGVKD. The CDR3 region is CAITDRADSPLHF. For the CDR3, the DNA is TGTGCCATCACCGACAGAGCCGACTCACCCCTCCACTTT.

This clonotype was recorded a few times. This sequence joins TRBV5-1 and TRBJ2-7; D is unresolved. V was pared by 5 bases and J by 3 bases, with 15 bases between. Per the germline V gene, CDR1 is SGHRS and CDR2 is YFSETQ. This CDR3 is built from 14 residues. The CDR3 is CASSPLTANYEQYF. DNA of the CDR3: TGCGCCAGCAGTCCTCTCACAGCCAACTACGAGCAGTACTTC.

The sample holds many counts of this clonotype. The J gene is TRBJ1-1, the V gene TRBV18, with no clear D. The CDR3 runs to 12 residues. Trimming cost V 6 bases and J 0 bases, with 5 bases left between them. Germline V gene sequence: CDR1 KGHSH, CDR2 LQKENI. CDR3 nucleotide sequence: TGTGCCAGCTCCCGGATGAACACTGAAGCTTTCTTT. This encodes CASSRMNTEAFF. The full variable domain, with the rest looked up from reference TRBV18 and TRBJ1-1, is NAGVMQNPRHLVRRRGQEARLRCSPMKGHSHVYWYRQLPEEGLKFMVYLQKENIIDESGMPKERFSAEFPKEGPSILRIQQVVRGDSAAYFCASSRMNTEAFFGQGTRLTVV.

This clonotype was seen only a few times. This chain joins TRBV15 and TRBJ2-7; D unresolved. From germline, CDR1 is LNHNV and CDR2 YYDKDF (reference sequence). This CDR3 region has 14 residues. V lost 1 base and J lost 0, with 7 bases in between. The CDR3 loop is CATSRGKSSYEQYF. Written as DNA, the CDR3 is TGTGCCACCAGCAGAGGAAAGAGCTCCTACGAGCAGTACTTC.

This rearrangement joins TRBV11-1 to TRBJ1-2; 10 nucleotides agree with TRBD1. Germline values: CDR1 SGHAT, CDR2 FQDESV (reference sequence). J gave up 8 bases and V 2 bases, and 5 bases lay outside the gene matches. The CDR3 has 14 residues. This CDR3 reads CASSLSTGGRGYTF. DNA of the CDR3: TGTGCCAGCAGCTTATCGACAGGGGGCCGGGGCTACACCTTC.

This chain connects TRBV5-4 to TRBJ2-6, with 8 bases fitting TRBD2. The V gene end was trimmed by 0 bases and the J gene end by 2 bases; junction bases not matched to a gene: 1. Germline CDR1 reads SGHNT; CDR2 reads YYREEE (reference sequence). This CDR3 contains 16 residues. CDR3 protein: CASSLDSGAGANVLTF. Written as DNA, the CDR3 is TGTGCCAGCAGCTTGGATAGCGGGGCTGGGGCCAACGTCCTGACTTTC.

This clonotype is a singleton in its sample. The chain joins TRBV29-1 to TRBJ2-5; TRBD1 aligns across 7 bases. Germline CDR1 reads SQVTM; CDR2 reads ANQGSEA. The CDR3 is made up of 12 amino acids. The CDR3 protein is CTVRGPQETQYF. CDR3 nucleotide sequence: TGCACCGTAAGGGGGCCACAAGAGACCCAGTACTTC.

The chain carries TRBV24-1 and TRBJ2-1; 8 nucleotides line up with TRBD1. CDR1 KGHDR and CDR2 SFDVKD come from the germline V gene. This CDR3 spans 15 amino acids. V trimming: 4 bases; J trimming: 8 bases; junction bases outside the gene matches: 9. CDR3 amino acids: CATSEAGQGFDEQFF. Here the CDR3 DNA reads TGTGCCACCAGTGAAGCAGGACAGGGATTTGATGAGCAGTTCTTC.

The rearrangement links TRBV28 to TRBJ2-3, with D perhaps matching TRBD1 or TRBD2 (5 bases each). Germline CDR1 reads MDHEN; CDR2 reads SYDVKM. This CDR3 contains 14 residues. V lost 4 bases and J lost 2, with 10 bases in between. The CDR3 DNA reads TGTGCCAGCAGTTCCAAGGGACCCACAGATACGCAGTATTTT. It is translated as CASSSKGPTDTQYF.

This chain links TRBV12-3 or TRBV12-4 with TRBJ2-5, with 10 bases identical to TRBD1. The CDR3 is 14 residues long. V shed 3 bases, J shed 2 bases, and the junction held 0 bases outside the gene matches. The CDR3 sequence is CASSLGQGQETQYF. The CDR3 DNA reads TGTGCCAGCAGTTTGGGACAGGGGCAAGAGACCCAGTACTTC.

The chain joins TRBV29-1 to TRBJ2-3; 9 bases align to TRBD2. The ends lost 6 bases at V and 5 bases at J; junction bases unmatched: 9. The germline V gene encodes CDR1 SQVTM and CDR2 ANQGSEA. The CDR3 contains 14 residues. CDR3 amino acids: CSVSGRWLVDTQYF. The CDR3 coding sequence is TGCAGCGTAAGCGGGAGGTGGTTGGTAGATACGCAGTATTTT.